A selection of T cell receptor beta chains follows, all from one sample in a study of read filtering for tumor transcriptome and immune sequencing. TCRdb re-called the reads through MiXCR, storing one row per CDR3 protein. Counted here are about 24,000 distinct CDR3 sequences, less than 25% occurring once; the ten biggest clones make up about half. Material for sequencing was a population of CD138-negative cells sorted from bone marrow. The receptors were gathered from a donor aged 40 or older with multiple myeloma. CDR3s include the opening cysteine and the closing phenylalanine or tryptophan. D genes are given only for firm matches. Some rows have no size entry. The others give once, few or many, or a class for an expanded clone.

length: 13
J: TRBJ2-5
V: TRBV2
size: many
D: NA
CDR3: CASKRDFQETQYF
DNA: TGTGCCTCAAAGAGGGACTTTCAAGAGACCCAGTACTTC

length: 15
J: TRBJ2-7
V: TRBV7-8
size: many
D: TRBD1
CDR3: CASSDRGGIHYEQYF
DNA: TGTGCCAGCAGCGACAGGGGGGGAATCCACTACGAGCAGTACTTC

length: 15
J: TRBJ1-6
V: TRBV27
size: many
D: TRBD1
CDR3: CASSLAKGADSPLHF
DNA: TGTGCCAGCAGTTTAGCTAAGGGGGCGGATTCACCCCTCCACTTT

length: 16
J: TRBJ1-4
V: TRBV4-2
size: many
D: TRBD1
CDR3: CASSQGQGGTNEKLFF
DNA: TGTGCCAGCAGCCAAGGACAGGGTGGAACTAATGAAAAACTGTTTTTT

length: 15
J: TRBJ2-3
V: TRBV23-1
size: many
D: TRBD1
CDR3: CASSLGQGGTDTQYF
DNA: TGCGCCAGCAGTCTGGGACAGGGGGGCACAGATACGCAGTATTTT

length: 14
J: TRBJ1-1
V: TRBV12-3/TRBV12-4
size: few
D: NA
CDR3: CASSFGGGRSEAFF
DNA: TGTGCCAGCAGTTTCGGGGGGGGGCGGAGTGAAGCTTTCTTT

length: 17
J: TRBJ2-3
V: TRBV7-2
size: few
D: NA
CDR3: CASSDSYRGAYTDTQYF
DNA: TGTGCCAGCAGCGATAGTTACCGGGGGGCTTACACAGATACGCAGTATTTT

length: 14
J: TRBJ2-7
V: TRBV5-4
size: NA
D: NA
CDR3: CASSLGGANYEQYF
DNA: TGTGCCAGCAGCTTGGGAGGGGCAAACTACGAGCAGTACTTC

length: 15
J: TRBJ2-2
V: TRBV2
size: many
D: TRBD2
CDR3: CASTERGLALGELFF
DNA: TGTGCCAGCACCGAGCGGGGACTAGCGCTCGGGGAGCTGTTTTTT

length: 14
J: TRBJ1-1
V: TRBV19
size: many
D: NA
CDR3: CASSIPGVVTEAFF
DNA: TGTGCCAGTAGTATACCGGGGGTGGTCACTGAAGCTTTCTTT

length: 16
J: TRBJ1-5
V: TRBV6-1
size: NA
D: TRBD1
CDR3: CASRNRGRGQNQPQHF
DNA: TGTGCCAGCAGGAACAGGGGGCGCGGTCAGAATCAGCCCCAGCATTTT

length: 15
J: TRBJ2-1
V: TRBV19
size: many
D: NA
CDR3: CASSIPGNSYNEQFF
DNA: TGTGCCAGTAGTATACCGGGAAACTCCTACAATGAGCAGTTCTTC

length: 20
J: TRBJ2-1
V: TRBV20-1
size: many
D: TRBD2
CDR3: CSARDIMELGAGANYNEQFF
DNA: TGCAGTGCTAGAGATATAATGGAGCTTGGAGCGGGGGCCAATTACAATGAGCAGTTCTTC

length: 17
J: TRBJ1-1
V: TRBV9
size: once
D: TRBD1
CDR3: CASSTGGQSYRNTEAFF
DNA: TGTGCCAGCAGCACGGGGGGACAGTCCTATAGGAACACTGAAGCTTTCTTT

length: 14
J: TRBJ2-3
V: TRBV5-6
size: many
D: TRBD1
CDR3: CASKPGTATDTQYF
DNA: TGTGCCAGCAAACCGGGGACAGCCACAGATACGCAGTATTTT

length: 14
J: TRBJ1-1
V: TRBV12-3/TRBV12-4
size: NA
D: NA
CDR3: CASSLKGVNTEAFF
DNA: TGTGCCAGCAGTTTAAAGGGAGTGAACACTGAAGCTTTCTTT

length: 16
J: TRBJ2-2
V: TRBV19
size: NA
D: NA
CDR3: CASKQEMDRPTGELFF
DNA: TGTGCCAGTAAGCAAGAGATGGACAGACCCACCGGGGAGCTGTTTTTT

length: 16
J: TRBJ2-1
V: TRBV4-2
size: many
D: TRBD2
CDR3: CASSNFAGGLSNEQFF
DNA: TGTGCCAGCAGCAATTTTGCGGGGGGGCTAAGCAATGAGCAGTTCTTC

length: 13
J: TRBJ1-5
V: TRBV12-3/TRBV12-4
size: NA
D: NA
CDR3: CASSLVNYQPQHF
DNA: TGTGCCAGCAGTTTAGTCAATTATCAGCCCCAGCATTTT

length: 15
J: TRBJ2-2
V: TRBV2
size: many
D: TRBD2
CDR3: CASNLAGANTGELFF
DNA: TGTGCCAGCAACTTGGCGGGGGCGAACACCGGGGAGCTGTTTTTT

length: 12
J: TRBJ2-3
V: TRBV7-2
size: many
D: NA
CDR3: CASSLYSDTQYF
DNA: TGTGCCAGCAGCTTATATAGCGATACGCAGTATTTT

length: 16
J: TRBJ2-1
V: TRBV3-1
size: many
D: NA
CDR3: CASSQDRRRLLDEQFF
DNA: TGTGCCAGCAGCCAAGATAGGCGGCGGCTTCTTGATGAGCAGTTCTTC

length: 15
J: TRBJ1-1
V: TRBV28
size: NA
D: NA
CDR3: CAGSISLTGYTEAFF
DNA: TGTGCCGGCAGTATATCCCTAACAGGGTACACTGAAGCTTTCTTT

length: 18
J: TRBJ2-2
V: TRBV2
size: few
D: NA
CDR3: CASRPSSLYWGKSGELFF
DNA: TGTGCCAGCAGACCCTCCTCCCTCTATTGGGGGAAATCCGGGGAGCTGTTTTTT

length: 14
J: TRBJ2-3
V: TRBV5-1
size: NA
D: NA
CDR3: CASSPEGDWNTQYF
DNA: TGCGCCAGCAGCCCGGAGGGGGATTGGAATACGCAGTATTTT

length: 14
J: TRBJ2-7
V: TRBV6-1
size: few
D: TRBD2
CDR3: CASSVGGSSYEQYF
DNA: TGTGCCAGCAGTGTCGGGGGGAGCTCCTACGAGCAGTACTTC

length: 15
J: TRBJ1-3
V: TRBV6-1
size: NA
D: NA
CDR3: CASSLLQGSGNTIYF
DNA: TGTGCCAGCAGCTTACTACAGGGCTCAGGAAACACCATATATTTT

length: 15
J: TRBJ2-1
V: TRBV20-1
size: many
D: TRBD2
CDR3: CSARGVGGNYNEQFF
DNA: TGCAGTGCTAGAGGTGTCGGGGGGAACTACAATGAGCAGTTCTTC